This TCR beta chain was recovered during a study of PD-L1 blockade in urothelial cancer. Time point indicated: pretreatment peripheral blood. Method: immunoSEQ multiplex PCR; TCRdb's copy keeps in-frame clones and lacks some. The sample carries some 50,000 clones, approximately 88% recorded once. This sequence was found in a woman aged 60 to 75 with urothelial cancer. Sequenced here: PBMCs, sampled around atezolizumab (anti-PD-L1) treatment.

CDR3 loop: CASSFTPRLNEQYF. CDR3 sequence (DNA): TGTGCCAGCAGCTTTACACCACGCCTGAACGAGCAGTACTTC. The gene calls are TRBV11-2 and TRBJ2-7; D is ambiguous. Germline values: CDR1 SGHAT, CDR2 FQNNGV. The V end lost 3 bases, the J end lost 5 bases, and 14 bases lay between the germline ends. The CDR3 loop spans 14 amino acids.